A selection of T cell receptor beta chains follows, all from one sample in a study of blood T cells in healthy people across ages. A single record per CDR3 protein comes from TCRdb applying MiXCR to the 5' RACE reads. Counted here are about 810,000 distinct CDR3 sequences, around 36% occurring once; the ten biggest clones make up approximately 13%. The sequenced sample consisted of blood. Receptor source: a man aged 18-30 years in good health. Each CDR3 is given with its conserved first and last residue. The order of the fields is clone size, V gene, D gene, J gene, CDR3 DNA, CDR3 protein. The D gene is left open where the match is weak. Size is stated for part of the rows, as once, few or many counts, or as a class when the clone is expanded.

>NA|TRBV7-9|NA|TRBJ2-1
TGTGCCAGCAGCTCCTCAGGGAAGGGTGAGCAGTTCTTC
CASSSSGKGEQFF
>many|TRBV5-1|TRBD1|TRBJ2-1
TGCGCCAGCAGCTCCACAGGGACAGGGCAGTTCTTC
CASSSTGTGQFF
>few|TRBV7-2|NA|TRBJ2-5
TGTGCCAGCGGCGGATTAAACCTAGGGAAGACCCAGTACTTC
CASGGLNLGKTQYF
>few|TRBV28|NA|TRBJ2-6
TGTGCCAGCAGTTTATGGGCAGACTACAAGTCTGGGGCCAACGTCCCGACTTTC
CASSLWADYKSGANVPTF
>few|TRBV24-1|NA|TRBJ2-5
TGTGCCACCAGTTCCCCGGGACTCCCAGAGACCCAGTACTTC
CATSSPGLPETQYF
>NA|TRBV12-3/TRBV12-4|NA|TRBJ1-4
TGTGCCAGCAGTCTCCCCCGGGGGGCTAATGAAAAACTGTTTTTT
CASSLPRGANEKLFF
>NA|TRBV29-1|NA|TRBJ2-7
TGCAGCGTTGAAGATCTTAGGATTCGGGAGTACTTC
CSVEDLRIREYF
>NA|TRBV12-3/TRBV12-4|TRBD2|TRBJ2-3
TGTGCCAGCAGGGCCGGGGGGGAAGATGTGCAGTATTTT
CASRAGGEDVQYF
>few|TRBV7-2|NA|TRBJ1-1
TGTGCCAGCAGAGACTCTGGTAGCCGGTACACTGAAGCTTTCTTT
CASRDSGSRYTEAFF
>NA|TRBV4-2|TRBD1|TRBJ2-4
TGTGCCAGCAGCCAAGTGATACGACAGGGGACCCGGTCGAACATTCAGTACTTC
CASSQVIRQGTRSNIQYF
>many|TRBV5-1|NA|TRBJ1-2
TGCGCCAGCAGCTCGGGGGACACTGCTAACTATGGCTACACCTTC
CASSSGDTANYGYTF
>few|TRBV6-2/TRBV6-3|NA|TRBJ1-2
TGTGCCAGCAGTTACTCTCATCTGGGGGTCGGCTATGGCTACACCTTC
CASSYSHLGVGYGYTF
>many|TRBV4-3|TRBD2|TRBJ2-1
TGCGCCAGCAGCCAAGATGGAACCGGGGGGGCCTCAGATGAGCAGTTCTTC
CASSQDGTGGASDEQFF
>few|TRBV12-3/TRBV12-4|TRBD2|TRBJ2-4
TGTGCCAGCAGTTTATGGGGGGCGGGGGGGGCCAAAAACATTCAGTACTTC
CASSLWGAGGAKNIQYF
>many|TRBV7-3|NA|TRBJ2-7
TGTGCCAGCAGCCCGGAGGGCGGCTACGAGCAGTACTTC
CASSPEGGYEQYF
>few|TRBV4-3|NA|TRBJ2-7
TGCGCCAGCAGCCACCACACGGGGTTCAATGAGCAGTACTTC
CASSHHTGFNEQYF
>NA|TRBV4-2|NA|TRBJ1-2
TGTGCCAGCGGCCAAGATGAGGACTATGGCTACACCTTC
CASGQDEDYGYTF
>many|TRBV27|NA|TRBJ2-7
TGTGCCAGCAGTCTCCGACCCTCGAGCTCCTACGAGCAGTACTTC
CASSLRPSSSYEQYF
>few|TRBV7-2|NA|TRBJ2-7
TGTGCCAGCAGCTTTGGGCGGGGGCGTCCCTACGAGCAGTACTTC
CASSFGRGRPYEQYF
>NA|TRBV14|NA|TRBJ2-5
TGTGCCAGCAGCTGGTTAGAGAACAGCAACAATGAGCAGTACTTC
CASSWLENSNNEQYF
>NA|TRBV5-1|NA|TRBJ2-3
TGCGCCAGCAGCTTGAACGGGGTGAATCCGGATACGCAGTATTTT
CASSLNGVNPDTQYF
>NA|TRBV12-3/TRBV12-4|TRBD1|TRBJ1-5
TGTGCCAGCAGATACGGGACAGGCAATCCGCCCCAGCATTTT
CASRYGTGNPPQHF
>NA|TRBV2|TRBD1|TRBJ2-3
TGTGCCAGCAGAAATGACAGGGGGGATACGCAGTATTTT
CASRNDRGDTQYF
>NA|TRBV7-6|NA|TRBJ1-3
TGTGCCAGCAGCTTAGGCAGGAACACCATATATTTT
CASSLGRNTIYF
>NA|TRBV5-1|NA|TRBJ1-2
TGCGCCAGCAGCTCCCACCCCCAAGAAGGCTACACCTTC
CASSSHPQEGYTF
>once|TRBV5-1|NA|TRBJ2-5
TGCGCCAGCAGCTTACACCGGGGCGCAGGGCAAGAGACCCAGTACTTC
CASSLHRGAGQETQYF
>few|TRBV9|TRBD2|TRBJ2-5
TGTGCCAGCAATGGGGGGACTAGCGGGGAGAGAGGAGAGACCCAGTACTTC
CASNGGTSGERGETQYF
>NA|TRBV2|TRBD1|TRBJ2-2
TGTGCCAGCACGGGACAGGGCACCGGGGAGCTGTTTTTT
CASTGQGTGELFF
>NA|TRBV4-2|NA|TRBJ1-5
TGTGCCAGCAGCCAAGATAGGGCAGGCTCAACGCCCCAGCATTTT
CASSQDRAGSTPQHF
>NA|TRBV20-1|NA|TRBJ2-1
TGCAGTGCCTCGTCCCCGGGAAATGAGCAGTTCTTC
CSASSPGNEQFF
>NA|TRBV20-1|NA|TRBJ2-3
TGCAGTGCTTCTCGAGACTCTCAATTCTCTAGCACAGATACGCAGTATTTT
CSASRDSQFSSTDTQYF
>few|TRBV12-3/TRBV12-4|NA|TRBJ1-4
TGTGCCAGCAGTTCGTATGGGGGAAATGAAAAACTGTTTTTT
CASSSYGGNEKLFF
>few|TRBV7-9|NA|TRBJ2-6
TGTGCCAGCAGCAAGACCTCTGGGGCCAACGTCCTGACTTTC
CASSKTSGANVLTF